This section outlines one TCR beta chain sequence together with its context. Trimming shortened V by 7 bases and J by 15 bases, and 16 bases separated the two germline ends. The CDR3 is 11 amino acids. The data derive from a study of control samples from healthy donors and cancer patients. Clones were sequenced by immunoSEQ multiplex PCR, and TCRdb holds only the in-frame ones, with some missing. Of approximately 70,000 clones in the sample, approximately 88% are singletons; the top ten hold less than 15%. The chain employs TRBV12-3 or TRBV12-4 and TRBJ2-1, with a weak D call TRBD1 (6 bases). This TCR came from a man aged 50-60 years in good health. The sample consisted of blood. The CDR3 DNA sequence: TGTGCCAGCACCGCCCGGGACAACCCGTTCTTC. This translates into CASTARDNPFF.